A selection of T cell receptor beta chains follows, all from one sample in a study of T-cell memory formation after mild COVID-19. TCRdb used MiXCR to reprocess the 5' RACE reads, holding one entry per CDR3 protein. The sample yields about 180,000 distinct CDR3 sequences, 16% seen once. The material sequenced was PBMCs or a T cell subset sorted from them (not recorded which). The source of these receptors is an adult woman who had mild COVID-19 (a few samples of this study predate the infection). Cell type and time point are not known. CDR3s include the opening cysteine and the closing phenylalanine or tryptophan. A D gene is named only where the DNA matches it firmly. Size is omitted from some rows. Given values are once, few, many or a class for expanded clones.

len	v_gene	j_gene	d_gene	abundance	CDR3nt	CDR3aa
15	TRBV20-1	TRBJ2-3	TRBD2	few	TGCAGTGCTAGCCAGACTAGCGGCGTCACAGATACGCAGTGTTTT	CSASQTSGVTDTQCF
16	TRBV5-6	TRBJ1-2	.	few	TGTGCCAGCAGCCATCGGGGGGCGTCGGTTGTCTATGGCTACACCTTC	CASSHRGASVVYGYTF
15	TRBV20-1	TRBJ1-4	.	.	TGCAGTGCTAGAGGTGGCCAGGGACGAAATGAAAAACTGTTTTTT	CSARGGQGRNEKLFF
14	TRBV12-3/TRBV12-4	TRBJ2-3	.	few	TGTGCCAGCAGTTTAGACGGGACCACAGATACGCAGTATTTT	CASSLDGTTDTQYF
17	TRBV7-2	TRBJ2-5	.	.	TGTGCCAGCAGCTTAGCGGTCGGTGAATTGTACCAAGAGACCCAGTACTTC	CASSLAVGELYQETQYF
17	TRBV7-8	TRBJ1-1	TRBD1	few	TGTGCCAGCAGCTTAGACCAATATGGGACAGGGAGCACTGAAGCTTTCTTT	CASSLDQYGTGSTEAFF
13	TRBV2	TRBJ2-1	TRBD2	.	TGTGCCAGCCAGACTAGCGGCTACAATGAGCAGTTCTTC	CASQTSGYNEQFF
14	TRBV5-5	TRBJ2-5	.	.	TGTGCCAGCAGCCTGGGGCTTATGAGGGAGACCCAGTACTTC	CASSLGLMRETQYF
20	TRBV6-1	TRBJ2-3	TRBD2	.	TGTGCCAGCAGTGAAGCGGCGGTAGCGGGGGGGCCACCGATAGATGATACGCAGTATTTT	CASSEAAVAGGPPIDDTQYF
19	TRBV7-8	TRBJ2-2	.	.	TGTGCCAGCAGCTTAGGGTCTCACCTAGGGGGGAATAACACCGGGGAGCTGTTTTTT	CASSLGSHLGGNNTGELFF
18	TRBV27	TRBJ2-2	.	few	TGTGCCAGCAGTTTGGAGCCCCCAGGGGTTGGATACACCGGGGAGCTGTTTTTT	CASSLEPPGVGYTGELFF
15	TRBV12-3/TRBV12-4	TRBJ2-1	TRBD1	.	TGTGCCAGCAGTTTATTAGGGGGCGCCTACAATGAGCAGTTCTTC	CASSLLGGAYNEQFF
14	TRBV5-1	TRBJ2-3	.	many	TGCGCCAGCAGCTTGGAAGGAGGGCAAAAGTTTTCCCGTTTT	CASSLEGGQKFSRF
16	TRBV5-1	TRBJ2-7	.	.	TGCGCCAGCAGCTCGGAGGTGTCTAGGGGCGTAGTAGAGCAGTACTTC	CASSSEVSRGVVEQYF
15	TRBV19	TRBJ2-3	.	.	TGTGCCAGTAGTATCTATGAGGGAGCGTCAGATACGCAGTATTTT	CASSIYEGASDTQYF
16	TRBV19	TRBJ2-3	TRBD2	many	TGTGCCAGTAGTCCGGGACTAGCGGGGTCCACAGATACGCAGTATTTT	CASSPGLAGSTDTQYF
17	TRBV5-1	TRBJ2-1	TRBD2	few	TGCGCCAGCAGCCCGACTAGCGGGGGGGCTTCCTACAATGAGCAGTTCTTC	CASSPTSGGASYNEQFF
12	TRBV12-3/TRBV12-4	TRBJ2-7	TRBD1	many	TGTGCCAGCAGGTGGACAGGGGGCGAGCAGTACTTC	CASRWTGGEQYF
15	TRBV5-1	TRBJ2-7	.	.	TGCGCCAGCAGCTTCACAGGCAGTAACACCTACGAGCAGTACTTC	CASSFTGSNTYEQYF
14	TRBV27	TRBJ2-3	.	few	TGTGCCAGCAGTTTAGCGTCCGGCTCCCTCCCGCAGTATTTT	CASSLASGSLPQYF
15	TRBV7-9	TRBJ2-2	.	.	TGTGCCAGCAGCAAAGGACTTCCTACGATCGGGGAGCTGTTTTTT	CASSKGLPTIGELFF
15	TRBV6-5	TRBJ1-2	TRBD1	.	TGTGCCAGCAGTTACTCTGGGACAGGGGGATCTGGCTACACCTTC	CASSYSGTGGSGYTF
13	TRBV29-1	TRBJ1-4	.	.	TGCAGCGTTCTGCTGGGCCTTAATGAAAAACTGTTTTTT	CSVLLGLNEKLFF
15	TRBV5-6	TRBJ2-1	.	few	TGTGCCAGCAGCTTGGGGGTTAGACCCCCAAATGAGCAGTTCTTC	CASSLGVRPPNEQFF
14	TRBV27	TRBJ2-7	.	.	TGTGCCAGCAGTTTCGGGACAACCATCAGCGAGCAGTACTTC	CASSFGTTISEQYF
12	TRBV4-1	TRBJ1-2	.	.	TGCGCCAGCAGCCAATATCACAGGGACTACACCTTC	CASSQYHRDYTF
13	TRBV20-1	TRBJ2-5	.	.	TGCAGTGCTAGAGATGCGAAAGCGAAGACCCAGTACTTC	CSARDAKAKTQYF
11	TRBV29-1	TRBJ2-2	.	.	TGCAGCTGCAGGGACACCGGGGAGCTGTTTTTT	CSCRDTGELFF
9	TRBV6-5	TRBJ2-1	.	many	TGTGCCAGCAGCAATGAGCAGTTCTTC	CASSNEQFF
18	TRBV6-5	TRBJ2-6	TRBD1	.	TGTGCCAGCAGTCTCCGCGGACAGGGAAGTTCTGGGGCCAACGTCCTGACTTTC	CASSLRGQGSSGANVLTF
17	TRBV20-1	TRBJ2-1	TRBD1	few	TGCAGTGCTAGAGATCCGCGGGTATGGACAGGTGAAAATGAGCAGTTCTTC	CSARDPRVWTGENEQFF
16	TRBV4-2	TRBJ1-1	TRBD1	.	TGTGCCAGCAGCCAAGAATGGGGACAGGGAAAGACTGAAGCTTTCTTT	CASSQEWGQGKTEAFF
13	TRBV29-1	TRBJ2-5	TRBD2	many	TGCAGCGTTGATAAGCTAGCGGGAGAGACCCAGTACTTC	CSVDKLAGETQYF
15	TRBV20-1	TRBJ2-1	TRBD1	.	TGCAGTGCTAGAATACCCGGGACAGGCAACAATGAGCAGTTCTTC	CSARIPGTGNNEQFF
14	TRBV25-1	TRBJ2-3	.	few	TGTGCCAGCAGTGGACCGAACGGCACAGATACGCAGTATTTT	CASSGPNGTDTQYF
16	TRBV12-3/TRBV12-4	TRBJ2-1	TRBD2	many	TGTGCCAGCAGCCGTCTCCTAGCGGGGGGTCACAATGAGCAGTTCTTC	CASSRLLAGGHNEQFF
12	TRBV30	TRBJ2-1	.	.	TGTGCCTGGAGTTTATTCAGCACTGAGCAGTTCTTC	CAWSLFSTEQFF
15	TRBV7-9	TRBJ2-1	TRBD2	few	TGTGCCAGCAGCCACACTAGCGGGAGGGCCGCTGAGCAGTTCTTC	CASSHTSGRAAEQFF
15	TRBV5-1	TRBJ2-5	.	.	TGCGCCAGCAGCTATGGCGGTAGTGGGGGAGAGACCCAGTACTTC	CASSYGGSGGETQYF
17	TRBV4-2	TRBJ2-1	.	few	TGTGCCAGCAGCCAAGAGGCTCGTGGACCGCTAAAAAATGAGCAGTTCTTC	CASSQEARGPLKNEQFF
15	TRBV6-5	TRBJ2-7	.	.	TGTGCCAGCAGTTACGGGGGCCAGGGCTCCTACGAGCAGTACTTC	CASSYGGQGSYEQYF
13	TRBV29-1	TRBJ1-4	TRBD1	few	TGCAGCGTGGGGGACAGGGTAGGCGAAAAACTGTTTTTT	CSVGDRVGEKLFF
13	TRBV15	TRBJ2-7	.	.	TGTGCCACCAGCAGGCACGGGGGCTACGAGCAGTACTTC	CATSRHGGYEQYF
14	TRBV29-1	TRBJ1-1	TRBD1	few	TGCAGCGTTGGGATGACAGGGACAAACACTGAAGCTTTCTTT	CSVGMTGTNTEAFF